The next 18 T cell receptor beta chains were all read from a single sample in a study of blood T cell repertoires in COVID-19. Assay: immunoSEQ multiplex PCR; the TCRdb copy retains only in-frame clones and omits some. The sample lists approximately 250,000 clones, 88% occurring once. The sequencing sample was made of peripheral blood. These receptors originate from a woman aged 65 to 85 with COVID-19, enrolled during active disease.

V and J are TRBV5-6 and TRBJ2-7; 9 bases map to TRBD1. V shed 5 bases and J 4 bases; nucleotides not matched to a gene: 7. The CDR3 consists of 14 residues. Per germline, CDR1 SGHDT and CDR2 YYEEEE. CDR3 sequence: CASSAGTGWYEQYF. CDR3 sequence (DNA): TGTGCCAGCAGTGCCGGGACAGGGTGGTACGAGCAGTACTTC.

This clone has only a few counts. One junction end disagrees with the germline gene, perhaps due to a read error. This chain links TRBV2 with TRBJ2-2; TRBD1 aligns across 8 bases. Germline CDR1 and CDR2: SNHLY and FYNNEI. CDR3 size: 15 residues. The CDR3 sequence is CASSEQGANTGELFF. The CDR3 region has the DNA TGTGCCAGCAGTGAACAGGGGGCGAATACCGGGGAGCTGTTTTTT.

The chain combines TRBV5-4 with TRBJ2-1; TRBD2 matches 11 bases. Germline CDR1 reads SGHNT; CDR2 reads YYREEE (reference sequence). This CDR3 is 15 amino acids long. CDR3 DNA: TGTGCGAGATCCGGGACTAGCGGAAATTACAATGAGCAGTTCTTC. This codes for CARSGTSGNYNEQFF.

This chain links TRBV7-3 with TRBJ2-7; 12 nucleotides agree with TRBD1. There are 17 residues in the CDR3. Germline V gives CDR1 SGHTA, CDR2 FQGTGA. V was clipped by 5 bases and J by 3 bases; unmatched bases: 11. The DNA of the CDR3 is TGTGCCAGCAGCATGTCCGGGACAGGGGGCGCAGGCTACGAGCAGTACTTC. Protein product: CASSMSGTGGAGYEQYF.

The chain couples TRBV10-3 to TRBJ2-7, with a possible D match to TRBD2 (5 bases). Germline lookup yields CDR1 ENHRY and CDR2 SYGVKD. CDR3 length: 13 amino acids. With 6 bases removed from V and 0 bases from J, the gap between germline ends came to 9 bases. In DNA, the CDR3 is TGTGCCATCAGAAGAGGGAGCTCCTACGAGCAGTACTTC. This translates into CAIRRGSSYEQYF.

This clone has a single count. The rearrangement joins TRBV10-3 to TRBJ2-1, with D possibly matching TRBD2 (5 bases). Trimming removed 4 bases from V and 0 bases from J, with 10 bases in between. The CDR3 loop spans 15 amino acids. CDR1 and CDR2 from the germline V gene are ENHRY and SYGVKD. CDR3 protein: CAISAGGSSYNEQFF. The CDR3 DNA reads TGTGCCATCAGTGCTGGTGGGAGCTCCTACAATGAGCAGTTCTTC.

The chain combines TRBV19 with TRBJ2-6; D is unclear. Deletions cut 3 bases from V and 0 bases from J, with 3 bases between. The CDR3 covers 14 residues. CDR1 and CDR2 (germline): LNHDA, SQIVND (reference sequence). CDR3 amino acids: CASSISSGANVLTF. CDR3 bases: TGTGCCAGTAGTATCAGCTCTGGGGCCAACGTCCTGACTTTC.

Worth noting for this clone: In the same sample, other DNA sequences code for this CDR3. V usage is TRBV6-5 and J usage is TRBJ1-6; tentative D call: TRBD1 (5 bases). The V end was cut by 5 bases, the J end by 7 bases, with 9 bases between. Per the germline V gene, CDR1 is MNHEY and CDR2 is SVGAGI. CDR3 length equals 13 residues. The CDR3 DNA reads as TGTGCCAGCAGTCGAAGGGGAAATTCACCCCTCCACTTT. This translates into CASSRRGNSPLHF.

This clone has only one observation. This sequence joins TRBV27 and TRBJ1-1; TRBD1 agrees at 9 bases. The V gene's germline CDR1 is MNHEY and CDR2 SMNVEV (reference sequence). The junction had 5 bases not matched to a gene; V was cut back by 5 bases and J by 1 base. The CDR3 loop spans 15 amino acids. The CDR3 DNA reads TGTGCCAGCAGTCCCAGGACAGGGGCGAACACTGAAGCTTTCTTT. As protein: CASSPRTGANTEAFF.

The chain carries TRBV6-1 and TRBJ2-1, with D maybe TRBD2 (6 bases). Germline CDR1 reads MNHNS; CDR2 reads SASEGT. The CDR3 totals 15 residues. Trimming took 2 bases from V and 1 from J, leaving 9 bases between them. Here the CDR3 DNA reads TGTGCCAGCAGTGAAAGTAGCGGTTCCTACAATGAGCAGTTCTTC. As protein: CASSESSGSYNEQFF.

In DNA, the CDR3 is TGTGCCAGCAGACTTAGGGAAAATTTGAGGGAAAATGAGCAGTTCTTC. Its protein product is CASRLRENLRENEQFF. The rearrangement joins TRBV27 to TRBJ2-1; possible D gene TRBD2, 5 bases. V was pared by 6 bases and J by 7 bases, with 22 bases between. This CDR3 contains 16 residues. The germline V gene has CDR1 MNHEY and CDR2 SMNVEV (reference sequence).

The table lists this clone with a count of one. The chain couples TRBV6-5 to TRBJ1-1; 9 positions match TRBD1. Per germline, CDR1 MNHEY and CDR2 SVGAGI. V lost 0 bases, J lost 4 bases, and 6 bases stayed unmatched. The length of the CDR3 is 16 residues. The CDR3 nucleotides are TGTGCCAGCAGTTACTCGGGACAGGGTTGGGGCACTGAAGCTTTCTTT. Its protein product is CASSYSGQGWGTEAFF.

This chain joins TRBV7-3 and TRBJ2-2, with unresolved D. Trimming removed 2 bases from V and 0 bases from J, with 4 bases in between. CDR1 and CDR2 (germline): SGHTA, FQGTGA. This CDR3 contains 14 residues. CDR3 residues: CASSLATNTGELFF. CDR3 nucleotides: TGTGCCAGCAGCTTAGCGACGAACACCGGGGAGCTGTTTTTT.

V gene TRBV2 combines with J gene TRBJ1-5, with 11 bases lining up with TRBD1. The CDR3 covers 15 residues. Per germline, CDR1 SNHLY and CDR2 FYNNEI. The V and J ends lost 6 bases and 7 bases, in that order; junction bases with no gene match: 8. DNA for the CDR3: TGTGCCAGCAGCCTGGGACAGGGGGACGGACAGCCCCAGCATTTT. Its translation: CASSLGQGDGQPQHF.

This sequence joins TRBV5-1 and TRBJ1-2; D may be TRBD1 (6 bases). The CDR3 sequence is 13 residues long. The ends were cut back, 3 bases at V and 4 bases at J, with 10 bases in the middle. Germline V lookup: CDR1 SGHRS, CDR2 YFSETQ. The CDR3 region has the DNA TGCGCCAGCAGCTCAACAGGGACCTATGGCTACACCTTC. Translation: CASSSTGTYGYTF.

This clone was observed a few times. The chain couples TRBV28 to TRBJ2-7, with D possibly TRBD2 on 5 matching bases. CDR3 length: 13 amino acids. The V gene's germline CDR1 is MDHEN and CDR2 SYDVKM. Trimming pared 5 bases from V and 5 bases from J, leaving 13 bases between. The DNA for the CDR3 is TGTGCCAGCAGTCGACCGGGATGGGACGAGCAGTACTTC. Protein product: CASSRPGWDEQYF.

The rearrangement joins TRBV4-3 to TRBJ2-7; D gene uncertain. Germline V gene lookup returns CDR1 LGHNA and CDR2 YSLEER. Trimming took off 0 bases at V and 2 bases at J, with 8 bases between the two ends. The CDR3 length is 14 residues. This CDR3 is CASSQDYYPYEQYF. Here the CDR3 DNA reads TGCGCCAGCAGCCAAGATTATTATCCCTACGAGCAGTACTTC.

The rearrangement links TRBV3-1 (or the pseudogene TRBV3-2) to TRBJ1-2, with 8 bases lining up with TRBD1. The CDR3 covers 16 residues. V lost 0 bases and J lost 7; bases outside the gene matches: 10. The germline V gene has CDR1 LGHDT and CDR2 YNNKEL (reference sequence). This CDR3 reads CASSQEGQATTRGYTF. The CDR3 DNA follows: TGTGCCAGCAGCCAAGAGGGACAGGCAACCACCCGTGGCTACACCTTC.